Presented here are 26 T cell receptor beta chains from one specimen sequenced in a study of molecular identifiers for immune sequencing clone quantification. TCRdb passed the PCR reads through MiXCR, listing each CDR3 protein once. This table holds some 59,000 distinct CDR3 sequences, roughly 24% found once. The sequencing sample was made of naive CD8+ T cells from blood, with Jurkat cell RNA spiked in. Stated subset: FACS-sorted CD8+CD4-CCR7+CD45RA+ naive T cells. The receptors were sampled from a human donor in good health. Some libraries in this study had Jurkat cell RNA spiked in.

Many counts were recorded for this clonotype. The chain links TRBV20-1 to TRBJ2-1; D gene uncertain. V lost 2 bases, J lost 3 bases, and 14 bases lay in between. Per germline, CDR1 DFQATT and CDR2 SNEGSKA (reference sequence). The CDR3 has 15 amino acids. The CDR3 nucleotides read TGCAGTGCTAGACCCCGTGGTACCAACTACAATGAGCAGTTCTTC. The encoded protein is CSARPRGTNYNEQFF.

Many counts were recorded for this clonotype. The chain couples TRBV29-1 to TRBJ2-7; D is possibly TRBD1 (5 bases). From germline, CDR1 is SQVTM and CDR2 ANQGSEA. CDR3 length equals 14 residues. V lost 4 bases and J lost 5, with 18 bases in between. CDR3 nucleotides: TGCAGCGTTGGGGGCCTCGGGCAGGGCAACGAGCAGTACTTC. Encoded protein: CSVGGLGQGNEQYF.

This clonotype has a handful of counts. As the CDR3 is not closed by the conserved phenylalanine or tryptophan, this likely results from a read error. The V call is TRBV6-2 or TRBV6-3, the J call TRBJ2-3, with D perhaps matching TRBD1 or TRBD2 (6 bases each). Germline V gives CDR1 MNHEY, CDR2 SVGEGT. The V end lost 0 bases, the J end lost 2 bases, and 15 bases lay between the germline ends. CDR3 length: 17 amino acids. CDR3 region: CASSYSLGGRLTDTQYL. DNA of the CDR3: TGTGCCAGCAGTTACTCTCTAGGGGGGCGCCTCACAGATACGCAGTATCTT.

Details on this clonotype: A read error may explain this, as a much larger clone is one base away. The rearrangement joins TRBV7-9 to TRBJ2-7, with TRBD1 matching over 8 bases. The V and J ends lost 5 bases and 2 bases, in that order; junction bases with no gene match: 11. Germline CDR1 SEHNR, CDR2 FQNEAQ (reference sequence). This CDR3 has 16 residues. The CDR3 sequence: CASSPPGQVPPYEQYF. Here the CDR3 DNA reads TGTGCCAGCAGCCCCCCGGGACAGGTGCCTCCCTACGAGCAGTACTTC.

This clonotype was recorded many times. The rearrangement joins TRBV5-1 to TRBJ1-1; a weak D match, TRBD1 (5 bases). The CDR3 totals 13 residues. The germline gives CDR1 SGHRS, CDR2 YFSETQ. V lost 0 bases and J lost 11, with 14 bases in between. The DNA for the CDR3 is TGCGCCAGCAGCTTGGTGGGGGACCCAAGGGCTTTCTTT. Amino acids: CASSLVGDPRAFF.

In its sample, this clonotype was seen many times. The V gene is TRBV7-9, the J gene TRBJ2-7; possible D gene TRBD2, 6 bases. The CDR3 totals 13 residues. Per the germline V gene, CDR1 is SEHNR and CDR2 is FQNEAQ (reference sequence). V was clipped by 3 bases and J by 2 bases, with 8 bases between them. The CDR3 sequence is CASSFSGPYEQYF. The CDR3 DNA sequence: TGTGCCAGCAGCTTTAGCGGCCCCTACGAGCAGTACTTC.

V and J are TRBV20-1 and TRBJ1-1, with D hard to call. Per germline, CDR1 DFQATT and CDR2 SNEGSKA (reference sequence). Trimming pared 8 bases from V and 3 bases from J, leaving 7 bases between. This CDR3 spans 10 amino acids. The CDR3 protein is CSPMYTEAFF. CDR3 nucleotides: TGCAGTCCAATGTACACTGAAGCTTTCTTT.

As regards this clonotype: A much larger clone differs from this one at a single base, so this may be a read error. The rearrangement links TRBV19 to TRBJ1-2; D possibly corresponds to TRBD1 (6 bases). The CDR3 extends over 12 amino acids. Germline-derived CDR1 and CDR2 are LNHDA and SQIVND (reference sequence). CDR3 sequence: CASGIGGTGYTF. CDR3 in DNA: TGTGCCAGTGGTATAGGGGGAACTGGCTACACCTTC. The full variable domain, with the rest looked up from reference TRBV19 and TRBJ1-2, is DGGITQSPKYLFRKEGQNVTLSCEQNLNHDAMYWYRQDPGQGLRLIYYSQIVNDFQKGDIAEGYSVSREKKESFPLTVTSAQKNPTAFYLCASGIGGTGYTFGSGTRLTVV.

This clonotype has a handful of counts. The J gene is TRBJ2-1, the V gene TRBV24-1; no clear D gene. Trimming pared 7 bases from V and 4 bases from J, leaving 7 bases between. CDR1 and CDR2 from the germline V gene are KGHDR and SFDVKD. The CDR3 spans 12 residues. CDR3 sequence: CATRDVYNEQFF. CDR3 bases: TGTGCCACCAGGGACGTATACAATGAGCAGTTCTTC.

The chain is built from TRBV11-2 and TRBJ2-3; 7 bases fit TRBD2. The CDR3 extends over 15 amino acids. CDR1 and CDR2 from the germline V gene are SGHAT and FQNNGV. Losses at the gene ends were 2 bases for V and 4 bases for J; bases not matched to a gene: 6. CDR3: CASSLLAGRADTQYF. CDR3 coding DNA: TGTGCCAGCAGCTTATTGGCGGGGAGGGCAGATACGCAGTATTTT.

In this sample, this clonotype turned up a few times. The rearrangement uses TRBV6-5 and TRBJ2-3; tentatively, D is TRBD1 or TRBD2 (5 bases each). This CDR3 region has 15 residues. Trimming cost V 3 bases and J 6 bases, with 16 bases left between them. CDR1 is MNHEY, CDR2 SVGAGI, per germline. The CDR3 is CASSYSPGRRDTQYF. The CDR3 coding sequence is TGTGCCAGCAGTTATTCCCCGGGACGGAGGGATACGCAGTATTTT.

This clonotype has ten or more counts. The chain links TRBV6-6 to TRBJ2-3; possible D gene TRBD1, 6 bases. CDR3 length: 16 residues. Germline V gene sequence: CDR1 MNHNY, CDR2 SVGAGI (reference sequence). Trimming removed 5 bases from V and 4 bases from J, with 19 bases in between. CDR3 sequence reads: CASSPYRTEGADTQYF. The CDR3 DNA is TGTGCCAGCAGTCCATACCGGACAGAGGGGGCAGATACGCAGTATTTT.

There are many counts of this clonotype. The J gene is TRBJ1-1, the V gene TRBV5-6; the D is unclear. The V gene lost 0 bases and the J gene lost 1 base, with 10 bases spanning the gap. The CDR3 loop spans 15 amino acids. Germline CDR1 reads SGHDT; CDR2 reads YYEEEE. CDR3 nucleotides: TGTGCCAGCAGCTTGGCCTGGCGGAAGAACACTGAAGCTTTCTTT. Protein: CASSLAWRKNTEAFF.

Comments on this clonotype: This may arise from a read error, as a much more abundant clone is one base away. The J gene is TRBJ2-5, the V gene TRBV9; 8 positions match TRBD2. The germline V gene has CDR1 SGDLS and CDR2 YYNGEE. The CDR3 totals 15 residues. Trimming took 3 bases from V and 9 from J; bases not matched to a gene: 13. CDR3 amino acids: CASSAEAGETGSQYF. The CDR3, as DNA: TGTGCCAGCAGCGCAGAAGCGGGAGAAACTGGATCCCAGTACTTC.

As regards this clonotype: At one of its ends the junction is not consistent with the germline gene, which may arise from a read error. The genes are TRBV5-1 and TRBJ1-1, with a tentative D call TRBD1 (6 bases). Germline V gene sequence: CDR1 SGHRS, CDR2 YFSETQ. This CDR3 contains 11 residues. CDR3 loop: CAISFGGEAFF. CDR3 sequence (DNA): TGCGCCATCAGCTTCGGGGGCGAAGCTTTCTTT.

Ten or more counts support this clonotype. The chain has TRBV20-1 and TRBJ2-1; weak D call: TRBD2 (6 bases). The CDR3 is 12 amino acids. Germline V gene sequence: CDR1 DFQATT, CDR2 SNEGSKA (reference sequence). V was cut by 6 bases and J by 15 bases, with 21 bases left in between. CDR3 bases: TGCAGTGCCCCAGACTCCAGGGACTTCGTGTTCTTC. It yields the protein CSAPDSRDFVFF.

Concerning this clonotype: This clone may be a read error of a much larger clone one base away. The chain links TRBV20-1 to TRBJ2-7; D is perhaps TRBD1 (5 bases). Looked up from germline, CDR1 is DFQATT and CDR2 is SNEGSKA (reference sequence). The CDR3 runs 13 residues. The CDR3 DNA reads as TGCAGTGCCCGACCGGACATCCTCTACGAGCAGCACTTC. It encodes CSARPDILYEQHF.

This clonotype was detected ten times or more. Here the CDR3 DNA reads TGTGCCATCAGAGAGGGGTCTTCAGAGACCCAGTACTTC. Residues: CAIREGSSETQYF. This sequence joins TRBV10-3 and TRBJ2-5; D assignment may be TRBD1 or TRBD2 (5 bases each). This CDR3 is 13 amino acids long. Trimming shortened V by 6 bases and J by 4 bases, and 12 bases separated the two germline ends. Looked up from germline, CDR1 is ENHRY and CDR2 is SYGVKD.

As to this clonotype: This may come from a read error, since a much larger clone is one base off. This chain joins TRBV28 and TRBJ2-3; D remains ambiguous. CDR3 size: 14 residues. Per germline, CDR1 MDHEN and CDR2 SYDVKM. V lost 5 bases to trimming and J lost 0 bases, with 9 bases between them. The CDR3 sequence: CASSPRISTDTQYF. CDR3 bases: TGTGCCAGCAGTCCTCGGATTAGCACAGATACGCAGTATTTT. Full variable domain (outside the CDR3, taken from reference TRBV28 and TRBJ2-3): DVKVTQSSRYLVKRTGEKVFLECVQDMDHENMFWYRQDPGLGLRLIYFSYDVKMKEKGDIPEGYSVSREKKERFSLILESASTNQTSMYLCASSPRISTDTQYFGPGTRLTVL.

On this clonotype itself: A clone one base away is much larger, so this may be a read error. The rearrangement links TRBV4-1 to TRBJ1-1; 9 bases are shared with TRBD1. V was clipped by 5 bases and J by 1 base; unmatched bases: 5. Per the germline V gene, CDR1 is MGHRA and CDR2 is YSYEKL. The CDR3 has 15 amino acids. CDR3 nucleotide sequence: TGCGCCAGCAGCTGGGACAGGGCAGAGAACACTGAAGCTTTCTTT. It encodes CASSWDRAENTEAFF.

The table lists this clonotype with many counts. V and J are TRBV28 and TRBJ2-6; D not certain. Between the trimmed V and J ends, which lost 8 bases and 2 bases, there was a span of 10 bases. There are 14 residues in the CDR3. Germline V gene lookup returns CDR1 MDHEN and CDR2 SYDVKM. DNA for the CDR3: TGTGCCAGCTATGGTGGGGCTGGGGCCAACGTCCTGACTTTC. Amino acid sequence: CASYGGAGANVLTF.

This clonotype showed up many times. The junction and the germline gene differ at one end; a read error may be behind it. The V gene is TRBV7-2, the J gene TRBJ2-7; TRBD1 aligns across 9 bases. Germline V CDR1 and CDR2: SGHTA, FQGNSA. The CDR3 is 11 residues long. CDR3 amino acids: CASIPRDREDF. The CDR3 DNA reads TGTGCCAGCATCCCGAGGGACAGGGAAGACTTC. The whole variable domain, filled in from reference TRBV7-2 and TRBJ2-7, reads GAGVSQSPSNKVTEKGKDVELRCDPISGHTALYWYRQSLGQGLEFLIYFQGNSAPDKSGLPSDRFSAERTGGSVSTLTIQRTQQEDSAVYLCASIPRDREDFGPGTRLTVT.

This clonotype was observed at least ten times. The V call is TRBV29-1, the J call TRBJ2-2, with unresolved D. Germline V gene data show CDR1 as SQVTM and CDR2 as ANQGSEA. The V end was cut by 3 bases, the J end by 8 bases, with 10 bases between. The CDR3 consists of 12 residues. Here the CDR3 DNA reads TGCAGCGTTGAGACTCCTTCTGGGGAGCTGTTTTTT. Protein product: CSVETPSGELFF.

As concerns this clonotype: A much bigger clone sits one base away, suggesting this may be a read error. The chain is built from TRBV7-2 and TRBJ2-7, with 7 bases that match TRBD2. This CDR3 spans 13 amino acids. In germline, CDR1 is SGHTA, CDR2 FQGNSA. The CDR3 loop is CASSLALAAELYF. The CDR3 DNA reads as TGTGCCAGCAGCTTAGCGCTAGCGGCCGAGCTGTACTTC.

This clonotype was seen a few times. The chain combines TRBV27 with TRBJ2-3; TRBD1 might be the D (6 bases). The CDR3 runs 14 residues. Germline V gene lookup returns CDR1 MNHEY and CDR2 SMNVEV (reference sequence). V was clipped by 5 bases and J by 0 bases, with 9 bases between them. CDR3 bases: TGTGCCAGCAGTGGACAGCCAAGCACAGATACGCAGTATTTT. This translates into CASSGQPSTDTQYF.

V is TRBV12-3 or TRBV12-4 and J is TRBJ2-3; 11 bases fit TRBD2. V was clipped by 5 bases and J by 2 bases; unmatched bases: 6. This CDR3 has 16 amino acids. CDR3: CASSQGTSGYTDTQYF. CDR3 nucleotide sequence: TGTGCCAGCAGTCAAGGGACTAGCGGATACACAGATACGCAGTATTTT.